These T cell receptor beta chains were read from a single sample in a study of OX40 agonist ivuxolimab in advanced cancers. TCRdb's table, derived via immunoSEQ multiplex PCR, lists solely in-frame clones and lacks some. Of about 100,000 clones detected, about 90% appear once; the ten largest clones hold around 1.5%. The starting material was CD4+ or CD8+ T cells sorted from blood, obtained in a trial of the OX40 agonist ivuxolimab. The receptors were gathered from an adult with an advanced solid tumor such as melanoma, head and neck, liver or kidney cancer. Both conserved end residues are part of each CDR3. Each record gives: J gene, V gene, clone size, D gene, CDR3 protein, CDR3 DNA. A D gene is named only where the DNA matches it firmly. Not all rows give a size; the values are once, few, many and, for expanded clones, a class.

J gene: TRBJ2-2; V gene: TRBV4-3; clone size: NA; D gene: TRBD1; CDR3 protein: CASSQDWRQGLTGELFF; CDR3 DNA: TGCGCCAGCAGCCAAGATTGGCGACAGGGGTTGACCGGGGAGCTGTTTTTT
J gene: TRBJ2-3; V gene: TRBV18; clone size: NA; D gene: TRBD1; CDR3 protein: CASCGQGGTDTQYF; CDR3 DNA: TGTGCCAGCTGCGGACAGGGGGGCACAGATACGCAGTATTTT
J gene: TRBJ2-1; V gene: TRBV19; clone size: NA; D gene: TRBD2; CDR3 protein: CASSILGLAGSGADEQFF; CDR3 DNA: TGTGCCAGTAGTATACTCGGACTAGCGGGCAGCGGCGCTGATGAGCAGTTCTTC
J gene: TRBJ1-5; V gene: TRBV6-4; clone size: once; D gene: TRBD1; CDR3 protein: CASSEQGANQPQHF; CDR3 DNA: TGTGCCAGCAGTGAACAGGGGGCGAATCAGCCCCAGCATTTT
J gene: TRBJ1-1; V gene: TRBV10-1; clone size: NA; D gene: NA; CDR3 protein: CASGRLGAFF; CDR3 DNA: TGCGCCAGCGGGCGACTTGGGGCTTTCTTT
J gene: TRBJ2-1; V gene: TRBV4-3; clone size: NA; D gene: TRBD2; CDR3 protein: CASSQVTSGMTQFF; CDR3 DNA: TGCGCCAGCAGCCAAGTGACTAGCGGGATGACCCAGTTCTTC
J gene: TRBJ2-1; V gene: TRBV10-3; clone size: NA; D gene: NA; CDR3 protein: CAISESKRQGGENEQFF; CDR3 DNA: TGTGCCATCAGTGAGTCGAAGAGGCAGGGGGGAGAAAATGAGCAGTTCTTC
J gene: TRBJ2-7; V gene: TRBV11-2; clone size: NA; D gene: NA; CDR3 protein: CASSSGGGGGQRLFYEQYF; CDR3 DNA: TGTGCCAGCAGCTCCGGGGGCGGTGGAGGACAGCGGCTCTTTTACGAGCAGTACTTC
J gene: TRBJ2-1; V gene: TRBV10-3; clone size: NA; D gene: TRBD2; CDR3 protein: CAIRAGEGNEQFF; CDR3 DNA: TGTGCCATCCGAGCGGGAGAGGGCAATGAGCAGTTCTTC
J gene: TRBJ2-3; V gene: TRBV28; clone size: NA; D gene: NA; CDR3 protein: CASGKLDTQYF; CDR3 DNA: TGTGCCAGCGGGAAGTTGGATACGCAGTATTTT
J gene: TRBJ1-1; V gene: TRBV18; clone size: NA; D gene: NA; CDR3 protein: CASSPTEGAEAFF; CDR3 DNA: TGTGCCAGCTCACCAACTGAAGGGGCTGAAGCTTTCTTT
J gene: TRBJ1-2; V gene: TRBV19; clone size: NA; D gene: NA; CDR3 protein: CASSPEGVRGYTF; CDR3 DNA: TGTGCCAGTAGCCCCGAAGGGGTACGTGGCTACACCTTC
J gene: TRBJ1-2; V gene: TRBV6-6; clone size: few; D gene: NA; CDR3 protein: CASAPSGFGYTF; CDR3 DNA: TGTGCCAGCGCCCCGTCAGGCTTTGGCTACACCTTC
J gene: TRBJ2-7; V gene: TRBV30; clone size: NA; D gene: TRBD1; CDR3 protein: CAWSRDSYEQYF; CDR3 DNA: TGTGCCTGGAGCCGGGACAGTTACGAGCAGTACTTC
J gene: TRBJ2-1; V gene: TRBV5-6; clone size: NA; D gene: TRBD2; CDR3 protein: CASSFLTSGRGLQFF; CDR3 DNA: TGTGCCAGCAGCTTTCTGACTAGCGGGAGAGGATTGCAGTTCTTC
J gene: TRBJ2-3; V gene: TRBV5-8; clone size: NA; D gene: NA; CDR3 protein: CASSTTDTQYF; CDR3 DNA: TGTGCCAGCAGCACCACAGATACGCAGTATTTT
J gene: TRBJ2-7; V gene: TRBV20-1; clone size: NA; D gene: NA; CDR3 protein: CSAALYEQYF; CDR3 DNA: TGCAGTGCCGCACTCTACGAGCAGTACTTC
J gene: TRBJ1-1; V gene: TRBV7-2; clone size: NA; D gene: TRBD1; CDR3 protein: CASSLGQGLTEAFF; CDR3 DNA: TGTGCCAGCAGCTTGGGACAGGGGTTGACTGAAGCTTTCTTT
J gene: TRBJ1-1; V gene: TRBV18; clone size: NA; D gene: TRBD1; CDR3 protein: CASSPRPDRVITEAFF; CDR3 DNA: TGTGCCAGCTCACCCAGACCCGACAGGGTAATCACTGAAGCTTTCTTT
J gene: TRBJ2-1; V gene: TRBV7-6; clone size: NA; D gene: NA; CDR3 protein: CASSQARGSFNEQFF; CDR3 DNA: TGTGCCAGCAGCCAAGCTAGGGGTTCCTTCAATGAGCAGTTCTTC
J gene: TRBJ2-2; V gene: TRBV7-2; clone size: NA; D gene: TRBD2; CDR3 protein: CASSPPGLAAYTGELFF; CDR3 DNA: TGTGCCAGCAGCCCCCCCGGGCTAGCGGCCTACACCGGGGAGCTGTTTTTT
J gene: TRBJ2-2; V gene: TRBV5-1; clone size: NA; D gene: NA; CDR3 protein: CASSFRGQNTGELFF; CDR3 DNA: TGCGCCAGCAGCTTTCGGGGACAAAACACCGGGGAGCTGTTTTTT
J gene: TRBJ1-2; V gene: TRBV28; clone size: NA; D gene: NA; CDR3 protein: CASSLSQGGFYGYTF; CDR3 DNA: TGTGCCAGCAGTTTAAGCCAGGGAGGCTTCTATGGCTACACCTTC
J gene: TRBJ1-2; V gene: TRBV2; clone size: NA; D gene: TRBD1; CDR3 protein: CASSAGQGGAGYTF; CDR3 DNA: TGTGCCAGCAGTGCGGGACAGGGAGGTGCTGGCTACACCTTC
J gene: TRBJ1-1; V gene: TRBV5-1; clone size: many; D gene: NA; CDR3 protein: CASSLGTDHTEAFF; CDR3 DNA: TGCGCCAGCAGCTTGGGAACAGACCACACTGAAGCTTTCTTT
J gene: TRBJ2-2; V gene: TRBV9; clone size: NA; D gene: NA; CDR3 protein: CASSVAPLWGPNTGELFF; CDR3 DNA: TGTGCCAGCAGCGTAGCCCCTCTTTGGGGGCCGAACACCGGGGAGCTGTTTTTT
J gene: TRBJ2-3; V gene: TRBV19; clone size: NA; D gene: TRBD1; CDR3 protein: CASSVSGTAHTDTQYF; CDR3 DNA: TGTGCCAGTAGTGTCTCCGGGACAGCACACACAGATACGCAGTATTTT
J gene: TRBJ2-5; V gene: TRBV10-3; clone size: NA; D gene: NA; CDR3 protein: CAISVVSQETQYF; CDR3 DNA: TGTGCCATCAGTGTTGTCAGCCAAGAGACCCAGTACTTC
J gene: TRBJ1-5; V gene: TRBV19; clone size: once; D gene: TRBD1; CDR3 protein: CASSGQASNQPQHF; CDR3 DNA: TGTGCCAGCTCGGGACAGGCTAGCAATCAGCCCCAGCATTTT
J gene: TRBJ2-3; V gene: TRBV6-6; clone size: NA; D gene: NA; CDR3 protein: CASRAPRYTDTQYF; CDR3 DNA: TGTGCCAGCAGGGCGCCGCGGTACACAGATACGCAGTATTTT
J gene: TRBJ1-1; V gene: TRBV5-6; clone size: many; D gene: NA; CDR3 protein: CASSFFRRVEAFF; CDR3 DNA: TGTGCCAGCAGCTTCTTCAGGAGAGTTGAAGCTTTCTTT
J gene: TRBJ2-2; V gene: TRBV6-6; clone size: once; D gene: NA; CDR3 protein: CASSYVTGELFF; CDR3 DNA: TGTGCCAGCAGTTATGTTACCGGGGAGCTGTTTTTT
J gene: TRBJ2-1; V gene: TRBV7-9; clone size: NA; D gene: NA; CDR3 protein: CASSFGLSDNEQFF; CDR3 DNA: TGTGCCAGCAGCTTTGGCCTGTCCGATAATGAGCAGTTCTTC
J gene: TRBJ1-4; V gene: TRBV7-9; clone size: NA; D gene: NA; CDR3 protein: CASSPGPVATNEKLFF; CDR3 DNA: TGTGCCAGCAGCCCAGGCCCAGTTGCAACTAATGAAAAACTGTTTTTT
J gene: TRBJ2-4; V gene: TRBV11-1; clone size: NA; D gene: TRBD1; CDR3 protein: CASSLDWDREIKNIQYF; CDR3 DNA: TGTGCCAGCAGCTTAGATTGGGACAGGGAAATTAAAAACATTCAGTACTTC
J gene: TRBJ1-1; V gene: TRBV7-2; clone size: NA; D gene: TRBD1; CDR3 protein: CASSLDRGTEAFF; CDR3 DNA: TGTGCCAGCAGCTTGGACAGGGGCACTGAAGCTTTCTTT
J gene: TRBJ2-7; V gene: TRBV7-6; clone size: NA; D gene: NA; CDR3 protein: CASSLVQSSYEQYF; CDR3 DNA: TGTGCCAGCAGCTTAGTCCAGAGCTCCTACGAGCAGTACTTC
J gene: TRBJ2-1; V gene: TRBV19; clone size: NA; D gene: NA; CDR3 protein: CASSGASDYNEQFF; CDR3 DNA: TGTGCCAGTTCGGGGGCTAGCGACTACAATGAGCAGTTCTTC
J gene: TRBJ2-1; V gene: TRBV7-8; clone size: NA; D gene: TRBD2; CDR3 protein: CASSPRTSGPEQFF; CDR3 DNA: TGTGCCAGCAGCCCCCGGACTAGCGGGCCCGAGCAGTTCTTC
J gene: TRBJ2-1; V gene: TRBV4-1; clone size: NA; D gene: NA; CDR3 protein: CASSQDGPQLAGEQFF; CDR3 DNA: TGCGCCAGCAGCCAAGATGGCCCCCAACTAGCAGGTGAGCAGTTCTTC
J gene: TRBJ1-5; V gene: TRBV4-2; clone size: NA; D gene: NA; CDR3 protein: CASGPLRDNQPQHF; CDR3 DNA: TGTGCCAGCGGACCCTTGCGGGACAATCAGCCCCAGCATTTT
J gene: TRBJ1-4; V gene: TRBV5-1; clone size: NA; D gene: TRBD1; CDR3 protein: CASSLSGTGDEKLFF; CDR3 DNA: TGCGCCAGCAGCTTGAGTGGGACAGGGGATGAAAAACTGTTTTTT
J gene: TRBJ1-1; V gene: TRBV7-8; clone size: NA; D gene: NA; CDR3 protein: CASRPRGDTEAFF; CDR3 DNA: TGTGCCAGCAGACCAAGGGGCGACACTGAAGCTTTCTTT